The next 24 T cell receptor beta chains were all read from a single sample in a study of cytomegalovirus exposure and HLA in healthy donors. Assay: immunoSEQ multiplex PCR; the TCRdb copy retains only in-frame clones and omits some. The sample has over 100,000 clones; 70% to 90% are singletons. The specimen sequenced was PBMCs. All receptors derive from a woman under 30 in good health and CMV-seropositive.

The rearrangement joins TRBV11-2 to TRBJ2-5; the match to TRBD2 covers 13 bases. The CDR3 length is 16 residues. J gave up 3 bases and V 5 bases, and 6 bases lay outside the gene matches. Germline CDR1 and CDR2: SGHAT and FQNNGV. The CDR3 coding sequence is TGTGCCAGCAGCGTAGTCACTAGCGGGGGGGAAGAGACCCAGTACTTC. This sequence encodes CASSVVTSGGEETQYF.

The V gene is TRBV7-2, the J gene TRBJ1-2; the D gene is possibly TRBD1 (5 bases). The V gene's germline CDR1 is SGHTA and CDR2 FQGNSA. This CDR3 contains 15 residues. With 3 bases removed from V and 5 bases from J, the gap between germline ends came to 16 bases. CDR3: CASSFGRSGDYGYTF. For the CDR3, the DNA is TGTGCCAGCAGCTTTGGCAGGTCGGGGGATTATGGCTACACCTTC.

The rearrangement joins TRBV12-5 to TRBJ2-4; D is unresolved. The CDR3 spans 13 residues. V was shortened by 0 bases and J by 6 bases, with 6 bases between the two germline ends. CDR1 is LGHNT and CDR2 is FRNRAP in the germline V gene. The CDR3 here is CASGLVQLNIQYF. The CDR3 nucleotides read TGTGCTAGTGGTTTGGTACAGTTAAACATTCAGTACTTC. The full variable domain, completed using reference TRBV12-5 and TRBJ2-4, is DARVTQTPRHKVTEMGQEVTMRCQPILGHNTVFWYRQTMMQGLELLAYFRNRAPLDDSGMPKDRFSAEMPDATLATLKIQPSEPRDSAVYFCASGLVQLNIQYFGAGTRLSVL.

This clone was seen only a few times. The chain uses TRBV10-3 and TRBJ1-1; D is perhaps TRBD1 (5 bases). V gave up 4 bases and J gave up 6 bases, with 12 bases separating them. Germline CDR1 is ENHRY and CDR2 is SYGVKD. There are 13 residues in the CDR3. This CDR3 is CAISGGGYSEAFF. The CDR3 nucleotides read TGTGCCATCAGTGGGGGGGGTTATTCTGAAGCTTTCTTT.

This clone was counted once. V usage is TRBV7-3 and J usage is TRBJ2-2; D is perhaps TRBD2 (6 bases). Germline V lookup: CDR1 SGHTA, CDR2 FQGTGA. There are 15 residues in the CDR3. The ends were cut back, 5 bases at V and 7 bases at J, with 17 bases in the middle. This CDR3 is CASSPRPGEVGELFF. The CDR3, as DNA: TGTGCCAGCAGCCCTCGCCCGGGGGAGGTCGGGGAGCTGTTTTTT.

The V call is TRBV19, the J call TRBJ1-5; D may be TRBD1 (5 bases). The CDR3 is 13 residues long. V was clipped by 10 bases and J by 3 bases, with 13 bases between them. Germline assignment: CDR1 LNHDA and CDR2 SQIVND (reference sequence). The CDR3 DNA sequence: TGTGCCACCGGAGACAGATCCAATCAGCCCCAGCATTTT. Residues: CATGDRSNQPQHF. The full variable domain, in which reference TRBV19 and TRBJ1-5 provide the parts outside the CDR3, is DGGITQSPKYLFRKEGQNVTLSCEQNLNHDAMYWYRQDPGQGLRLIYYSQIVNDFQKGDIAEGYSVSREKKESFPLTVTSAQKNPTAFYLCATGDRSNQPQHFGDGTRLSIL.

The rearrangement links TRBV15 to TRBJ1-1; D might be TRBD1 (5 bases). Looked up from germline, CDR1 is LNHNV and CDR2 is YYDKDF (reference sequence). V dropped 4 bases and J dropped 4 bases, with 13 bases sitting between them. The CDR3 has 14 amino acids. The CDR3 DNA sequence: TGTGCCACCAGCACTTTGGGGGGGTTCACTGAAGCTTTCTTT. Its protein product is CATSTLGGFTEAFF.

The chain carries TRBV30 and TRBJ2-4, with a possible D match to TRBD2 (6 bases). V gave up 2 bases and J gave up 8 bases, with 13 bases separating them. The CDR3 runs to 13 residues. Germline assignment: CDR1 GTSNPN and CDR2 SVGIG (reference sequence). CDR3 coding DNA: TGTGCCTGGAGTATTACGGGGGTTGACATTCAGTACTTC. Translation: CAWSITGVDIQYF.

J is TRBJ1-1 and V is TRBV19; 8 nucleotides line up with TRBD1. With 6 bases clipped from V and 7 bases from J, the junction kept 7 bases outside the gene matches. The CDR3 runs to 13 residues. The germline gives CDR1 LNHDA, CDR2 SQIVND (reference sequence). The CDR3 here is CASSVDRGLEAFF. In DNA form, the CDR3 reads TGTGCCAGTAGCGTCGACAGGGGCCTTGAAGCTTTCTTT.

The chain recombines TRBV19 with TRBJ1-5, with D perhaps matching TRBD1 (6 bases). V gave up 7 bases and J gave up 4 bases, with 17 bases separating them. The germline V gene encodes CDR1 LNHDA and CDR2 SQIVND (reference sequence). The CDR3 runs to 15 residues. The CDR3 DNA reads as TGTGCCAGTACCACCCAACAGGGATGGAATCAGCCCCAGCATTTT. Amino acid sequence: CASTTQQGWNQPQHF.

The rearrangement uses TRBV11-2 and TRBJ2-3; a possible D gene is TRBD1 (6 bases). This CDR3 is built from 15 residues. The germline V gene has CDR1 SGHAT and CDR2 FQNNGV. Deletions cut 2 bases from V and 4 bases from J, with 13 bases between. The CDR3, as DNA: TGTGCCAGCAGCTTACTATCACAGGGCGCAGATACGCAGTATTTT. Translation: CASSLLSQGADTQYF. The entire variable domain, with the rest obtained from reference TRBV11-2 and TRBJ2-3, is as follows: EAGVAQSPRYKIIEKRQSVAFWCNPISGHATLYWYQQILGQGPKLLIQFQNNGVVDDSQLPKDRFSAERLKGVDSTLKIQPAKLEDSAVYLCASSLLSQGADTQYFGPGTRLTVL.

This chain joins TRBV6-1 and TRBJ2-2; D is possibly TRBD2 (6 bases). With 4 bases removed from V and 1 base from J, the gap between germline ends came to 25 bases. CDR3 size: 20 residues. Germline V CDR1 and CDR2: MNHNS, SASEGT. CDR3 in amino acids: CASSARGAVPVRGNTGELFF. In nucleotides, the CDR3 is TGTGCCAGCAGTGCCCGCGGGGCAGTACCGGTGAGGGGGAACACCGGGGAGCTGTTTTTT.

The chain has TRBV2 and TRBJ1-5, with TRBD1 identical over 9 bases. J was trimmed by 9 bases and V by 10 bases; bases with no gene match: 10. There are 13 residues in the CDR3. Germline V gene data show CDR1 as SNHLY and CDR2 as FYNNEI. CDR3 nucleotide sequence: TGTGCCACAGGTAGGGACAGGGTATTGCCCCAGCATTTT. Protein: CATGRDRVLPQHF. Filled out from reference TRBV2 and TRBJ1-5, the complete variable domain reads EPEVTQTPSHQVTQMGQEVILRCVPISNHLYFYWYRQILGQKVEFLVSFYNNEISEKSEIFDDQFSVERPDGSNFTLKIRSTKLEDSAMYFCATGRDRVLPQHFGDGTRLSIL.

This chain joins TRBV14 and TRBJ2-1; a possible D gene is TRBD2 (7 bases). The germline CDR1 and CDR2 sequences are SGHDN and FVKESK. There are 13 residues in the CDR3. V shed 6 bases and J shed 10 bases, with 16 bases lying between them. The CDR3: CASRLAGAQEQFF. The CDR3, as DNA: TGTGCCAGCAGGCTGGCGGGGGCCCAGGAGCAGTTCTTC.

The chain links TRBV7-2 to TRBJ1-1, with D unclear. This CDR3 is 15 amino acids long. Deletions cut 5 bases from V and 5 bases from J, with 18 bases between. Germline loops: CDR1 SGHTA, CDR2 FQGNSA. The DNA for the CDR3 is TGTGCCAGCAGCCGAGAGGGCAGGTTTAATACTGAAGCTTTCTTT. It codes for CASSREGRFNTEAFF. The whole variable domain, filled in from reference TRBV7-2 and TRBJ1-1, reads GAGVSQSPSNKVTEKGKDVELRCDPISGHTALYWYRQSLGQGLEFLIYFQGNSAPDKSGLPSDRFSAERTGGSVSTLTIQRTQQEDSAVYLCASSREGRFNTEAFFGQGTRLTVV.

CDR3 in DNA: TGTGCCAGCTCACCCGGACAGGGGTCTAATGAAAAACTGTTTTTT. Encoded protein: CASSPGQGSNEKLFF. The chain has TRBV18 and TRBJ1-4; 9 bases match TRBD1. Germline V gene sequence: CDR1 KGHSH, CDR2 LQKENI. The CDR3 spans 15 residues. Germline trimming cut 3 bases from V and 3 bases from J; bases unmatched to any gene: 2. The full variable domain, in which reference TRBV18 and TRBJ1-4 provide the parts outside the CDR3, is NAGVMQNPRHLVRRRGQEARLRCSPMKGHSHVYWYRQLPEEGLKFMVYLQKENIIDESGMPKERFSAEFPKEGPSILRIQQVVRGDSAAYFCASSPGQGSNEKLFFGSGTQLSVL.

The rearrangement uses TRBV9 and TRBJ2-1, with TRBD2 identical over 7 bases. The CDR3 spans 15 residues. V lost 0 bases to trimming and J lost 3 bases; unmatched junction nucleotides: 3. The germline V gene has CDR1 SGDLS and CDR2 YYNGEE. The CDR3 here is CASSVGAGVYNEQFF. In DNA, the CDR3 is TGTGCCAGCAGCGTAGGTGCGGGAGTCTACAATGAGCAGTTCTTC. Full variable domain (rest looked up from reference TRBV9 and TRBJ2-1): DSGVTQTPKHLITATGQRVTLRCSPRSGDLSVYWYQQSLDQGLQFLIQYYNGEERAKGNILERFSAQQFPDLHSELNLSSLELGDSALYFCASSVGAGVYNEQFFGPGTRLTVL.

The rearrangement uses TRBV11-2 and TRBJ2-3; 8 bases are shared with TRBD2. Trimming cost V 0 bases and J 5 bases; bases outside gene matches: 4. CDR3 length equals 15 residues. Germline CDR1 SGHAT, CDR2 FQNNGV. The DNA of the CDR3 is TGTGCCAGCAGCTTAGACGGGGGGGCCGTAGATACGCAGTATTTT. It specifies CASSLDGGAVDTQYF.

CDR3 in DNA: TGTGCCAGCAGTGTTTATAGGGACAGGGAGTCCCTGAACACTGAAGCTTTCTTT. Translated: CASSVYRDRESLNTEAFF. The V call is TRBV2, the J call TRBJ1-1; 9 bases are a match to TRBD1. CDR1 is SNHLY, CDR2 FYNNEI, per germline. V was pared by 4 bases and J by 0 bases, with 12 bases of the junction left unmatched. The CDR3 length is 18 residues.

The chain joins TRBV9 to TRBJ1-4; tentative D call: TRBD1 (6 bases). V was cut by 3 bases and J by 8 bases, with 11 bases left in between. The CDR3 consists of 13 residues. The V gene's germline CDR1 is SGDLS and CDR2 YYNGEE. The CDR3, as DNA: TGTGCCAGCAGCGCCCCAGGGGAAGAAAAACTGTTTTTT. It yields the protein CASSAPGEEKLFF.

This clone was recorded only once. This chain links TRBV19 with TRBJ1-2, with a weak D call TRBD1 (5 bases). V gave up 3 bases and J gave up 1 base, with 12 bases separating them. Germline lookup yields CDR1 LNHDA and CDR2 SQIVND (reference sequence). The CDR3 runs to 15 residues. The CDR3 here is CASSIYQGLNYGYTF. The CDR3 DNA sequence: TGTGCCAGTAGTATTTACCAGGGCCTTAACTATGGCTACACCTTC.

The chain recombines TRBV7-9 with TRBJ1-2; D is possibly TRBD1 (6 bases). The CDR3 has 14 amino acids. Germline lookup yields CDR1 SEHNR and CDR2 FQNEAQ (reference sequence). Deletions cut 5 bases from V and 4 bases from J, with 14 bases between. This CDR3 is CASSHPGRGYGYTF. The DNA for the CDR3 is TGTGCCAGCAGCCATCCAGGCAGGGGCTATGGCTACACCTTC.

As to this clone: This specimen includes other DNA sequences encoding the same CDR3. The V call is TRBV29-1, the J call TRBJ1-2, with a weak D call TRBD1 (6 bases). CDR3 length: 12 residues. Germline V gene lookup returns CDR1 SQVTM and CDR2 ANQGSEA. V dropped 4 bases and J dropped 1 base, with 7 bases sitting between them. CDR3 sequence reads: CSVGGRNYGYTF. The CDR3 nucleotides read TGCAGCGTTGGGGGGCGTAACTATGGCTACACCTTC.

This chain joins TRBV6-5 and TRBJ2-1, with TRBD1 matching over 7 bases. Germline V lookup: CDR1 MNHEY, CDR2 SVGAGI. The CDR3 sequence is 14 residues long. Germline trimming cut 6 bases from V and 1 base from J; bases unmatched to any gene: 3. The CDR3 DNA reads TGTGCCAGCAGAACGACAGGGTCCTACAATGAGCAGTTCTTC. Translation: CASRTTGSYNEQFF.